Here is one T cell receptor (beta chain) with its context. Its antigen remains unknown. The data stem from a study of OX40 agonist ivuxolimab in advanced cancers. Study overall: Participants averaged around 60 years of age (range roughly 23 to 80) and were 82.7% male. Three patients, one with hepatocellular carcinoma and two with cutaneous melanoma, achieved partial responses.

Generated by immunoSEQ multiplex PCR, the TCRdb table keeps only in-frame clones and is missing some. The table shows some 67,000 clones, with about nine tenths occurring only once. General study points: Expanded clones tended on average to be more numerous among CD8+ T cells than CD4+.

Germline assignment: CDR1 SNHLY and CDR2 FYNNEI. V gave up 7 bases and J gave up 6 bases, with 12 bases separating them. This CDR3 spans 12 amino acids. This chain links TRBV2 with TRBJ1-2; no firm D call. Material: CD4+ or CD8+ T cells sorted from blood, obtained in a trial of the OX40 agonist ivuxolimab. The sequence was obtained from an adult with an advanced solid tumor such as melanoma, head and neck, liver or kidney cancer. CDR3 coding DNA: TGTGCCAGCATGTATACCCTTAATGGCTACACCTTC. Translation gives CASMYTLNGYTF.